This T cell receptor beta chain derives from a study of early stage breast cancer tumors. This table comes from immunoSEQ multiplex PCR, and its TCRdb copy is limited to in-frame clones, with some not included. The sample holds roughly 30,000 clones, around 75% seen once. V was pared by 6 bases and J by 5 bases, with 5 bases of the junction left unmatched. Per germline, CDR1 ENHRY and CDR2 SYGVKD. The CDR3 has 14 amino acids. This clone was found once. V gene TRBV10-3 combines with J gene TRBJ2-3; TRBD1 agrees at 10 bases. The sequencing input was breast tumor tissue. The source is a young adult with breast cancer. The CDR3 DNA reads TGTGCCATCAGGGACAGGGGGTGGAAAGATACGCAGTATTTT. It translates to CAIRDRGWKDTQYF.